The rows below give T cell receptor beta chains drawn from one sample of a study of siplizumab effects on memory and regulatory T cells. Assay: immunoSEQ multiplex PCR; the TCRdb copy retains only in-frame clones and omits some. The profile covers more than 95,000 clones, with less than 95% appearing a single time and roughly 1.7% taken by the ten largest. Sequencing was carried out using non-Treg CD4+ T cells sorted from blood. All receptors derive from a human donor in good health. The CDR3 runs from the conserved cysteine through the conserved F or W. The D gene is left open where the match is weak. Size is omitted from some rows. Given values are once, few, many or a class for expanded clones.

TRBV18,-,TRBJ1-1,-,TGTGCCAGCTCACCACAATCGACAGCGAACACTGAAGCTTTCTTT,CASSPQSTANTEAFF
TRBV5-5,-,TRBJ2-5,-,TGTGCCAGCAGCTTGGCCCCGGGGAGCGGAGAGACCCAGTACTTC,CASSLAPGSGETQYF
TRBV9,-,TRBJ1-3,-,TGTGCCAGCAGCGTAGTTCAGGTCCCCTCTGGAAACACCATATATTTT,CASSVVQVPSGNTIYF
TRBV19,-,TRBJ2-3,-,TGTGCCAGTAGTATAGACCGGGACTACAGGGGACCAGATACGCAGTATTTT,CASSIDRDYRGPDTQYF
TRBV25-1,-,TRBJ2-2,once,TGTGCCAGCAGTGAACAGGGGAGGGCCGGGGAGCTGTTTTTT,CASSEQGRAGELFF
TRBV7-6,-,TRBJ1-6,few,TGTGCCAGCAGTGCACAGGTCAGCTCCTATAATTCACCCCTCCACTTT,CASSAQVSSYNSPLHF
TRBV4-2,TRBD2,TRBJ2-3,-,TGTGCCAGCAGCCAAGACCATACTAGCGGTATCACAGATACGCAGTATTTT,CASSQDHTSGITDTQYF
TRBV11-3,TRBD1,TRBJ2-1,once,TGTGCCAGCAGCTCACAGGGGGGCTCCTACAATGAGCAGTTCTTC,CASSSQGGSYNEQFF
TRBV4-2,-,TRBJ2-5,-,TGTGCCAGCAGCCGGGGGAAAGGAGAGACCCAGTACTTC,CASSRGKGETQYF
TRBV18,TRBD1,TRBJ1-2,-,TGTGCCAGCTCACCACAGGGACAGGGGAACTATGGCTACACCTTC,CASSPQGQGNYGYTF
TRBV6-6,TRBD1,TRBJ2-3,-,TGTGCCAGCCACCCGGGACAGGGGTTAGATACGCAGTATTTT,CASHPGQGLDTQYF
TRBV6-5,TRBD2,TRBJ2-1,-,TGTGCCAGCAGTTCCCAAGCGGGGGGGCCCTACAATGAGCAGTTCTTC,CASSSQAGGPYNEQFF
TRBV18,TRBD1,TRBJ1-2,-,TGTGCCAGCTCACGAACGACAGGGAATAACTATGGCTACACCTTC,CASSRTTGNNYGYTF
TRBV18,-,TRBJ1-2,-,TGTGCCAGCTCACCAGGAGGGGCCGTCTATGGCTACACCTTC,CASSPGGAVYGYTF
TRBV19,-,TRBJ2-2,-,TGTGCCAGTACCCCTGAGGGAGGCTACACCGGGGAGCTGTTTTTT,CASTPEGGYTGELFF
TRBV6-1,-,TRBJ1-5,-,TGTGCCAGCCTTAAAGATCAGCCCCAGCATTTT,CASLKDQPQHF
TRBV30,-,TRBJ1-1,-,TGTGCCTGGTCCGCGGACACTGAAGCTTTCTTT,CAWSADTEAFF
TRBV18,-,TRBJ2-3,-,TGTGCCAGCTCATCAACCGGGACACCGACAGATACGCAGTATTTT,CASSSTGTPTDTQYF
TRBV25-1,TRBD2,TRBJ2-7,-,TGTGCCAGCAGAACTAGCGGGAGCGAGCAGTACTTC,CASRTSGSEQYF
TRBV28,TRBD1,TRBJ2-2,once,TGTGCCAGCACCCTAGGGGGACAGGTTACCGGGGAGCTGTTTTTT,CASTLGGQVTGELFF
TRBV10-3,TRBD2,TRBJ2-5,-,TGTGCCATCAGTTCAGGACTAGCGGGGGGACAAGAGACCCAGTACTTC,CAISSGLAGGQETQYF
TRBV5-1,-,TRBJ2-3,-,TGCGCCAGCAGCTTGGAGGGACACCCCACCACAGATACGCAGTATTTT,CASSLEGHPTTDTQYF
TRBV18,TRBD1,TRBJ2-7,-,TGTGCCAGCTCGAACGCCGGGACAGGGAACTACGAGCAGTACTTC,CASSNAGTGNYEQYF
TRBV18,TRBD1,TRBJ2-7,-,TGTGCCAGCTCGGGACAGAACTCCTACGAGCAGTACTTC,CASSGQNSYEQYF
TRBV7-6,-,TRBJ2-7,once,TGTGCCAGCAGCTTTTCGGACGGATCCTACGAGCAGTACTTC,CASSFSDGSYEQYF
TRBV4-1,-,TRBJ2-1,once,TGCGCCAGCAGAGCTACAGGATACAATGAGCAGTTCTTC,CASRATGYNEQFF
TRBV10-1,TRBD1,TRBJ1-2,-,TGCGCCAGCAGTGACGAACGACGACAGGGGGCGCGTTGCGGCTACACCTTC,CASSDERRQGARCGYTF
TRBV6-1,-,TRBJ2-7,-,TGTGCCAGCAGTGAATACGTGGACAGCAGCTACGAGCAGTACTTC,CASSEYVDSSYEQYF
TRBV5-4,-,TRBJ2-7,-,TGTGCCAGCAGCTTGGGAGGACTCGATTACGAGCAGTACTTC,CASSLGGLDYEQYF
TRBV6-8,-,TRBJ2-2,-,TGTGCCAGCAGGGGAGGGAACACCGGGGAGCTGTTTTTT,CASRGGNTGELFF
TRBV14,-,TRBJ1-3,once,TGTGCCAGCAGCCAAAACTCTGGAAACACCATATATTTT,CASSQNSGNTIYF
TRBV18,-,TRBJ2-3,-,TGTGCCAGCTCACCGATGCGGGCCCCAGATACGCAGTATTTT,CASSPMRAPDTQYF
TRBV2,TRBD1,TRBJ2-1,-,TGTGCCAGCAGGAACAGGGGCAATGAGCAGTTCTTC,CASRNRGNEQFF
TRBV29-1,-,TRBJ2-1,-,TGCAGCGTTGATCGGGGCTACAATGAGCAGTTCTTC,CSVDRGYNEQFF
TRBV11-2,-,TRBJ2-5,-,TGTGCCAGCAGCTTAAGTGGGGGACCAGGGACCCAGTACTTC,CASSLSGGPGTQYF
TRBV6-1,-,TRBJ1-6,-,TGTGCCAGCAGTCGGACAGCTAATTCACCCCTCCACTTT,CASSRTANSPLHF
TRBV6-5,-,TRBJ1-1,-,TGTGCCAGCAGCGGGCAGGGTATTACTGAAGCTTTCTTT,CASSGQGITEAFF
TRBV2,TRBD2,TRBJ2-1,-,TGTGCCAGCCGCAACCTAGCGGGGGGGTCTGGTGAGCAGTTCTTC,CASRNLAGGSGEQFF
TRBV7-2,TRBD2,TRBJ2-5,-,TGTGCCAGCAGCCTTAGCGGGGCCCATGGAGAGACCCAGTACTTC,CASSLSGAHGETQYF
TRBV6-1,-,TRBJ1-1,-,TGTGCCAGCAGTCTTTCCGGGACCAACACTGAAGCTTTCTTT,CASSLSGTNTEAFF
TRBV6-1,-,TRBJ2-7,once,TGTGCCAGCAGTGAAGGTGGGGTGGAGCTCTACGAGCAGTACTTC,CASSEGGVELYEQYF
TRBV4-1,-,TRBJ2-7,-,TGCGCCAGCAGCCAAGAGGAACAACATCGAGCGTTTACCTACGAGCAGTACTTC,CASSQEEQHRAFTYEQYF
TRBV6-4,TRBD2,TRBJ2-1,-,TGTGCCAGCAGTGAGAGCGGGACTAACCAGTTCTTC,CASSESGTNQFF
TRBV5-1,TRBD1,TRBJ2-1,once,TGCGCCAGCAGCCCGGGACAGGGTGATGAGCAGTTCTTC,CASSPGQGDEQFF
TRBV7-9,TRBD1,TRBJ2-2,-,TGTGCCAGCAGGAGACAGGGACAGGGGAACACCGGGGAGCTGTTTTTT,CASRRQGQGNTGELFF
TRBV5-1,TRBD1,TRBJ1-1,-,TGCGCCAGTGGGACAGGGATGAACACTGAAGCTTTCTTT,CASGTGMNTEAFF
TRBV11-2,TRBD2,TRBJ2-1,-,TGTGCCAGCAGCTTCCTAGCGGACCCATACAATGAGCAGTTCTTC,CASSFLADPYNEQFF
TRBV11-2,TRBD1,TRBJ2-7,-,TGTGCCAGCAGCCTTCAGTTCGGGACAGGGGTGTACGAGCAGTACTTC,CASSLQFGTGVYEQYF
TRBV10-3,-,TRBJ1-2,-,TGTGCCACCACGGGGGCAGGATCGGACTATGGCTACACCTTC,CATTGAGSDYGYTF
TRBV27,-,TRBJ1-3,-,TGTGCCAGCAGTTTATCGCCGGGAAGGGCTGGAAACACCATATATTTT,CASSLSPGRAGNTIYF
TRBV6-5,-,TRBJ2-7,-,TGTGCCAGCAGCCCGTCCCCTGCACGGAGCTACGAGCAGTACTTC,CASSPSPARSYEQYF
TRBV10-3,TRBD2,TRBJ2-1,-,TGTGCCATCAGTGAGTCCCGGGCTAGCGGGGGGAGGAGCTCCTACAATGAGCAGTTCTTC,CAISESRASGGRSSYNEQFF
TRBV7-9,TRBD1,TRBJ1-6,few,TGTGCCAGCAGCTCCAGGAGGGACAGGGGTAATTCACCCCTCCACTTT,CASSSRRDRGNSPLHF
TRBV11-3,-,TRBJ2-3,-,TGTGCCAGCAGCTCAAGATGGAGCACAGATACGCAGTATTTT,CASSSRWSTDTQYF